This T cell receptor beta chain came from a study of T cell responses to AZD1222 COVID-19 vaccine. As to this clone: Its antigen is not known.

General study points: Spike was spanned by vaccine-associated CD4 TCRs, which were dominant at 160-218 and 743-854. Spike-specific TCRs gained breadth and depth after people received two AZD1222 doses.

Between the trimmed V and J ends, which lost 5 bases and 4 bases, there was a span of 17 bases. The CDR3 length is 15 residues. Germline CDR1 SGHTA, CDR2 FQGNSA. The data were produced by immunoSEQ multiplex PCR, yet TCRdb's version contains in-frame clones alone and is incomplete. The table records roughly 110,000 clones, around nine tenths of them present only once. The sample consisted of peripheral blood, taken on day 0 of AZD1222 vaccination. The clonotype comes from an adult in good health. J is TRBJ1-1 and V is TRBV7-2; tentatively, D is TRBD1 (6 bases). CDR3 nucleotide sequence: TGTGCCAGCAGCCCCGCGACAGGTATAGCCACTGAAGCTTTCTTT. This codes for CASSPATGIATEAFF. The full variable domain, with the rest looked up from reference TRBV7-2 and TRBJ1-1, is GAGVSQSPSNKVTEKGKDVELRCDPISGHTALYWYRQSLGQGLEFLIYFQGNSAPDKSGLPSDRFSAERTGGSVSTLTIQRTQQEDSAVYLCASSPATGIATEAFFGQGTRLTVV.